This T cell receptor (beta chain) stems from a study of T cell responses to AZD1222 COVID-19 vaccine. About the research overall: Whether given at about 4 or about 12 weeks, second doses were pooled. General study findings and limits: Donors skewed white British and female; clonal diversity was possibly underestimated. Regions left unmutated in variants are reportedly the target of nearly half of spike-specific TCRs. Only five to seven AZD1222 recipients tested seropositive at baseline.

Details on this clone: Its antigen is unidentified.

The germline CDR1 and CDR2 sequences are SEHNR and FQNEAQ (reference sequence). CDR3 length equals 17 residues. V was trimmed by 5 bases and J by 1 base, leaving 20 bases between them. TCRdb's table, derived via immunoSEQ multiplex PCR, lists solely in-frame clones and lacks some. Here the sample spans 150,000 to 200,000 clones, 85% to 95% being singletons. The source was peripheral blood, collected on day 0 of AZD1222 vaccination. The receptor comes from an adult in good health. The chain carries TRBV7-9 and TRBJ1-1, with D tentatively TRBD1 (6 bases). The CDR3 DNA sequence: TGTGCCAGCAGCCGCAGACCGGGAGGGGGGCCGAACACTGAAGCTTTCTTT. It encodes CASSRRPGGGPNTEAFF.